A few counts support the clone carrying this T cell receptor (beta chain). What it binds is unknown. The sample comes from a study of T cells after yellow fever vaccination. Study information: Researchers used SMART-Seq v4 Ultra Low Input to prepare fractions that had low cell numbers.

The CDR3 totals 13 residues. V lost 7 bases to trimming and J lost 4 bases; unmatched junction nucleotides: 6. Study findings and constraints: CD4 and CD8 compartments shared a small share of clonotypes. The study re-detected most primary-vaccination clones after the booster (96% CD4, roughly 88% CD8).

Generation of TCR cDNA used 5'RACE template switching (which added a universal primer site and UMIs). Via MiXCR, TCRdb re-called the 5' RACE reads, giving one row per CDR3 protein. The data show about 230,000 distinct CDR3 sequences, around 6.7% seen once. Sample: CD4+ T cells sorted from PBMCs, taken on the day of the yellow fever booster vaccination. This chain uses TRBV12-3 or TRBV12-4 with TRBJ2-5, with TRBD1 matching 7 bases. The receptor was isolated from a man aged 25 to 40 who received the YFV17D yellow fever vaccine. The CDR3 coding sequence is TGTGCCAGCACTAGGACAGGCGGAGAGACCCAGTACTTC. Protein product: CASTRTGGETQYF.